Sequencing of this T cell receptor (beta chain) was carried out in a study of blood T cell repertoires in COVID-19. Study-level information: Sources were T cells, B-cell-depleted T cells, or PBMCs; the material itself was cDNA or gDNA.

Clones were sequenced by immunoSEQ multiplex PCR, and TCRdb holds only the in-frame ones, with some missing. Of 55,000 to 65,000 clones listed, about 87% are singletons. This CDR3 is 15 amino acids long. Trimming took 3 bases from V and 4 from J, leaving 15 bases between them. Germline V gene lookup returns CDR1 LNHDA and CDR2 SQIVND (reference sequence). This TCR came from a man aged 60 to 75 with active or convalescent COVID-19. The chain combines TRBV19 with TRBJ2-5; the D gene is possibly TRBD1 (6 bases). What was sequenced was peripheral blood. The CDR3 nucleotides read TGTGCCAGTAGTATCTCACAGTCCAGGGGAGAGACCCAGTACTTC. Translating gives CASSISQSRGETQYF.